Shown below are 2 T cell receptor beta chains from a single sample sequenced in a study of blood T cell repertoires in COVID-19. Libraries were prepared by immunoSEQ multiplex PCR; TCRdb keeps only in-frame clonotypes and omits some of them. Among tens of thousands of clones listed, about 87% were seen once. The sequenced sample consisted of peripheral blood. All receptors come from a man aged 50 to 59 with active COVID-19.

The chain recombines TRBV7-8 with TRBJ2-3, with D maybe TRBD2 (6 bases). V gave up 1 base and J gave up 6 bases, with 14 bases separating them. The CDR3 is made up of 15 amino acids. Germline V gives CDR1 SGHVS, CDR2 FQNEAQ. The CDR3 loop reads CASSLVTRFQDTQYF. CDR3 DNA sequence: TGTGCCAGCAGCTTAGTGACTAGATTTCAGGATACGCAGTATTTT. Supplemented by reference TRBV7-8 and TRBJ2-3, the full variable domain reads GAGVSQSPRYKVAKRGQDVALRCDPISGHVSLFWYQQALGQGPEFLTYFQNEAQLDKSGLPSDRFFAERPEGSVSTLKIQRTQQEDSAVYLCASSLVTRFQDTQYFGPGTRLTVL.

This clone turned up a few times. The chain recombines TRBV5-4 with TRBJ1-2, with 11 nucleotides matching TRBD1. Trimming took 0 bases from V and 4 from J; bases not matched to a gene: 5. This CDR3 contains 16 residues. The germline gives CDR1 SGHNT, CDR2 YYREEE (reference sequence). Here the CDR3 reads CASSLGGQGGIYGYTF. CDR3 sequence (DNA): TGTGCCAGCAGCTTGGGGGGACAGGGGGGAATCTATGGCTACACCTTC.